The text below deals with one TCR beta chain. This clonotype was observed a few times. Its antigen specificity is not known. The record has no base qualities; no much larger clone is one base away. Between the V and J ends, shortened by 9 bases and 4 bases respectively, the junction contains 17 bases. The CDR3 goes from the cysteine to the phenylalanine over 14 residues. Only the CDR3 DNA is retained, 42 bases long and in frame from the first base. Libraries were made using 5' RACE. The sample was run on an Illumina HiSeq 2500. The second PCR ran for about 7 to 11 cycles and used a J-beta primer mix along with a sample-barcoded 5' primer. Each TCR beta cDNA molecule received a unique molecular identifier from a template-switch 5' adaptor carrying 12 random nucleotides. At least 2.5 million CDR3-containing paired-end reads were obtained from each sample. The Mint cDNA synthesis kit, primed by a TRBC-specific oligonucleotide, was used to synthesize first-strand cDNA from all RNA. After uracil-DNA glycosylase treatment, a first 18-cycle PCR used universal primers M1SS and BC2_uni_R on all cDNA. Regarding the original processing steps: Each sample was normalized by randomly selecting 1 million high-quality reads, each carrying a distinct molecular identifier. Instead of being binned into consensus sequences, reads with shared molecular identifiers were discarded. MiTCR, set to a Q25 quality threshold and the strictest error-elimination algorithm, was used for CDR3 identification, clonotype clustering and error correction. A nonparametric unseen species model using Euler transformation provided a lower-bound estimate of total TCR beta diversity. In-frame beta chains were kept once TCRdb had trimmed the public reads at Q25 with fastp and called clones with MiXCR. Merged by CDR3 protein, the rows form single entries marked with the most common genes and DNA. In this record, the V and J calls reflect TCRdb's handling and not the investigators' own analysis. This sample gives 950,000 to 1,200,000 distinct CDR3 sequences in total; approximately 38% of them show up just once. The ten largest make up over 10% of the sample.

The roughly 42 donors, aged about 6 to 95 years, were systemically healthy Caucasian individuals from Russia. Approximately 9.3 milliliters of peripheral blood were drawn from each donor into EDTA-treated Vacutainer tubes. Ficoll-Paque density-gradient centrifugation was used to isolate PBMCs, with at least 6.5 million per sample. Trizol reagent was used to extract total RNA from the PBMCs, yielding at least 5.5 micrograms per sample. Naive CD45RAhigh/CD27high T cell percentages were measured by flow cytometry on a PBMC aliquot from every donor. This record comes from a study of blood T cells in healthy people across ages (dated by TCRdb to 2014 to 2015). Notes on the research overall: In model experiments, template switching captured about one uniquely barcoded TCR beta cDNA molecule for every two T cells. Age-related changes in TCR beta repertoire diversity were measured in the study by deep sequencing normalized with unique cDNA molecular identifiers. Four age groups were formed from the donors: young (average roughly 16 years), middle-aged (more than 35), aged (more than 55) and long-lived (roughly 81). To avoid experimental bias, donors of different ages were distributed randomly across sequencing lanes. The study analyzed two additional independent replicas of 1 million unique cDNA reads from the same blood draw for two donors, one aged 18 to 29 and one aged 80 or older.

The full study reports these points: Because the CMV infection status of the donors was unknown, age-related changes in expanded clonotypes may potentially have been confounded. The long-lived group showed more naive CD4+ T cells, fewer expanded clones and increased TCR diversity than the aged group, suggesting age selection. Estimates of total diversity based on one million sequenced T cells were regarded as lower bounds and as underestimates. Since profiling was done on bulk unsorted PBMCs, naive and antigen-experienced compartments could not be conclusively compared. There was a strong correlation between observed TCR beta diversity and the percentage of naive T cells measured by flow cytometry. Observed TCR beta diversity per million T cells fell roughly linearly with age, and a significant reduction was already apparent by age around 44.

This receptor chain uses TRBV12-3 or TRBV12-4 and TRBJ2-3; the D gene cannot be resolved reliably. The sequenced sample consisted of blood. This TCR was sampled from a man aged 18 to 29 in good health. CDR3 region: CASEASEYPDTQYF. The nucleotides read TGTGCCAGTGAGGCCTCCGAGTATCCAGATACGCAGTATTTT.